These 8 T cell receptor beta chains share one sample of origin, sequenced in a study of shared clonotypes between healthy human individuals. Libraries were prepared by immunoSEQ multiplex PCR; TCRdb keeps only in-frame clonotypes and omits some of them. The sample has over a million clones; more than 95% are singletons. Source material: naive CD4+ T cells sorted from blood. Subset indicated: CD45RA+ positively selected. The receptors stem from a man aged 30 to 45 in good health.

V is TRBV7-2 and J is TRBJ1-3; tentative D call: TRBD1 (6 bases). V gave up 2 bases and J gave up 0 bases, with 17 bases separating them. This CDR3 has 18 amino acids. Per germline, CDR1 SGHTA and CDR2 FQGNSA. Here the CDR3 DNA reads TGTGCCAGCAGCTTATATCGAGGGGGAAAGAACTCTGGAAACACCATATATTTT. Translating it yields CASSLYRGGKNSGNTIYF.

The chain uses TRBV7-9 and TRBJ1-1; possible D gene TRBD1, 6 bases. The V gene lost 2 bases and the J gene lost 4 bases, with 11 bases spanning the gap. The CDR3 loop spans 14 amino acids. Germline loops: CDR1 SEHNR, CDR2 FQNEAQ (reference sequence). The CDR3 DNA reads as TGTGCCAGCAGCTTACCACAGGGTGGCACTGAAGCTTTCTTT. It yields the protein CASSLPQGGTEAFF.

The chain has TRBV5-1 and TRBJ1-1, with TRBD1 identical over 8 bases. CDR3 length: 15 residues. The V gene's germline CDR1 is SGHRS and CDR2 YFSETQ. V dropped 4 bases and J dropped 5; count of bases not matched to a gene: 10. The CDR3 here is CASSTGQGLETEAFF. CDR3 coding DNA: TGCGCCAGCAGCACCGGACAGGGTTTGGAAACTGAAGCTTTCTTT.

The CDR3, as DNA: TGTGCCAGCAGCTTGGCCGCCGTGAACGAGCAGTACTTC. Translation: CASSLAAVNEQYF. The rearrangement uses TRBV5-4 and TRBJ2-7, with D unclear. Germline CDR1 is SGHNT and CDR2 is YYREEE (reference sequence). The CDR3 runs to 13 residues. V dropped 0 bases and J dropped 5 bases, with 9 bases sitting between them.

This clone was recorded once. The V gene is TRBV7-9, the J gene TRBJ2-7, with D possibly matching TRBD1 (6 bases). Trimming removed 2 bases at V and 0 bases at J, with 17 bases between. Germline CDR1 reads SEHNR; CDR2 reads FQNEAQ (reference sequence). CDR3 size: 17 residues. The CDR3 region has the DNA TGTGCCAGCAGCTTAATTTCCAGGGACACAAACTCCTACGAGCAGTACTTC. It codes for CASSLISRDTNSYEQYF.

V and J are TRBV10-3 and TRBJ1-1; D ambiguous. The CDR3 runs to 13 residues. In germline, CDR1 is ENHRY, CDR2 SYGVKD. The V and J ends lost 9 bases and 0 bases respectively, with 11 bases between them. The DNA of the CDR3 is TGTGCCATTACAAGGGAATTGAACACTGAAGCTTTCTTT. It codes for CAITRELNTEAFF.

J is TRBJ1-5 and V is TRBV7-6; 8 bases fit TRBD1. Germline trimming cut 5 bases from V and 8 bases from J; bases unmatched to any gene: 11. This CDR3 comprises 15 residues. Per germline, CDR1 SGHVS and CDR2 FNYEAQ. CDR3 DNA sequence: TGTGCCAGCAGCCCATCAGGGGGCTGGGGGGAGCCCCAGCATTTT. Encoded protein: CASSPSGGWGEPQHF.

V is TRBV5-6 and J is TRBJ2-1; 10 bases map to TRBD2. The CDR3 is made up of 15 amino acids. Germline assignment: CDR1 SGHDT and CDR2 YYEEEE. V lost 2 bases to trimming and J lost 6 bases; unmatched junction nucleotides: 5. CDR3 loop: CASSFGLAGVNEQFF. Here the CDR3 DNA reads TGTGCCAGCAGCTTCGGCCTAGCGGGAGTCAATGAGCAGTTCTTC.